One sample yielded the 15 T cell receptor beta chains listed below, sequenced in a study of blood T cell repertoires in COVID-19. TCRdb keeps only in-frame clones here, not all; method: immunoSEQ multiplex PCR. The sample holds 160,000 or so clones, about 90% seen once. Sequencing was performed on peripheral blood. The receptors stem from a woman in her sixties or seventies with acute or convalescent COVID-19.

The chain carries TRBV5-4 and TRBJ2-5; 10 bases are shared with TRBD2. J was trimmed by 3 bases and V by 2 bases; bases with no gene match: 7. The CDR3 loop spans 16 amino acids. The germline CDR1 and CDR2 sequences are SGHNT and YYREEE (reference sequence). CDR3 sequence reads: CASSFGTSGTEETQYF. CDR3 in DNA: TGTGCCAGCAGCTTCGGAACTAGCGGGACAGAAGAGACCCAGTACTTC.

This chain uses TRBV24-1 with TRBJ1-4; no clear D. The CDR3 runs 12 residues. V gave up 5 bases and J gave up 6 bases, with 6 bases separating them. Per the germline V gene, CDR1 is KGHDR and CDR2 is SFDVKD. CDR3: CATSGSDEKLFF. The CDR3 nucleotides are TGTGCCACCAGTGGTTCCGATGAAAAACTGTTTTTT.

The chain uses TRBV18 and TRBJ2-7; 8 bases line up with TRBD2. This CDR3 is built from 15 residues. V trimming: 4 bases; J trimming: 5 bases; junction bases outside the gene matches: 10. Germline V gene sequence: CDR1 KGHSH, CDR2 LQKENI. This chain's CDR3 is CASSLSVPGGDEQYF. The CDR3 DNA reads TGTGCCAGCTCACTTTCCGTCCCGGGGGGGGACGAGCAGTACTTC.

This sequence joins TRBV19 and TRBJ1-2; TRBD1 matches 8 bases. The ends lost 6 bases at V and 4 bases at J; junction bases unmatched: 4. Germline V lookup: CDR1 LNHDA, CDR2 SQIVND (reference sequence). The CDR3 contains 13 residues. As DNA, the CDR3 is TGTGCCAGTAGAGGACAGGGCCCCTATGGCTACACCTTC. Its protein product is CASRGQGPYGYTF.

The chain recombines TRBV6-1 with TRBJ1-5; the match to TRBD1 covers 7 bases. V gave up 4 bases and J gave up 0 bases; unmatched junction bases: 6. Germline loops: CDR1 MNHNS, CDR2 SASEGT. CDR3 size: 16 residues. The CDR3, as DNA: TGTGCCAGCAGTGTATTCGGGACAGATAGCAATCAGCCCCAGCATTTT. It yields the protein CASSVFGTDSNQPQHF.

This chain links TRBV7-2 with TRBJ1-1; possible D gene TRBD1, 6 bases. There are 14 residues in the CDR3. Germline CDR1 SGHTA, CDR2 FQGNSA. Trimming removed 6 bases from V and 7 bases from J, with 18 bases in between. As DNA, the CDR3 is TGTGCCAGCAGACAAAACAGGGCCTGGGGTGAAGCTTTCTTT. Encoded protein: CASRQNRAWGEAFF.

V usage is TRBV24-1 and J usage is TRBJ1-2, with TRBD1 matching over 10 bases. Germline trimming cut 4 bases from V and 3 bases from J; bases unmatched to any gene: 4. This CDR3 has 15 amino acids. Looked up from germline, CDR1 is KGHDR and CDR2 is SFDVKD. Here the CDR3 reads CATSETGTGDYGYTF. In nucleotides, the CDR3 is TGTGCCACCAGTGAAACCGGGACAGGGGACTATGGCTACACCTTC.

The chain couples TRBV4-3 to TRBJ1-1; 8 bases are shared with TRBD1. CDR3 length: 14 amino acids. With 3 bases clipped from V and 2 bases from J, the junction kept 2 bases outside the gene matches. Germline V lookup: CDR1 LGHNA, CDR2 YSLEER. CDR3 coding DNA: TGCGCCAGCAGCCACGGACAGGGAAACACTGAAGCTTTCTTT. Translating gives CASSHGQGNTEAFF.

The chain couples TRBV7-2 to TRBJ2-2; TRBD2 might be the D (5 bases). The CDR3 sequence is 17 residues long. Germline CDR1 SGHTA, CDR2 FQGNSA. Trimming pared 5 bases from V and 2 bases from J, leaving 18 bases between. The CDR3 here is CASSPPPASRNTGELFF. The CDR3 nucleotides read TGTGCCAGCAGCCCTCCCCCCGCTAGCAGAAACACCGGGGAGCTGTTTTTT.

The V call is TRBV6-5, the J call TRBJ1-2, with D perhaps matching TRBD1 (5 bases). V shed 7 bases and J shed 8 bases, with 23 bases lying between them. Germline V gene data show CDR1 as MNHEY and CDR2 as SVGAGI. This CDR3 has 15 residues. The CDR3 is CASTRDWSSGGGYTF. In nucleotides, the CDR3 is TGTGCCAGCACCCGAGATTGGTCGTCCGGGGGAGGCTACACCTTC.

CDR3: CASTFNPGLAGYAAGELFF. The CDR3 DNA is TGTGCCAGCACCTTTAATCCGGGACTAGCGGGGTACGCGGCCGGGGAGCTGTTTTTT. The chain has TRBV3-1 (or the pseudogene TRBV3-2) and TRBJ2-2; 13 bases map to TRBD2. Germline values: CDR1 LGHDT, CDR2 YNNKEL (reference sequence). CDR3 length: 19 amino acids. Unmatched junction bases numbered 17, after V lost 7 bases and J lost 6 bases.

The chain joins TRBV3-1 (or the pseudogene TRBV3-2) to TRBJ2-5; D ambiguous. V lost 8 bases and J 3 bases, leaving 7 bases between the germline ends. Germline CDR1 LGHDT, CDR2 YNNKEL (reference sequence). This CDR3 comprises 11 residues. CDR3 region: CASSLEETQYF. The CDR3 DNA follows: TGTGCCAGCTCACTCGAAGAGACCCAGTACTTC.

CDR3 DNA sequence: TGCGCCAGCAGCCAAGTCGTGCTGGACAGTCCCGTCTCCTATAATTCACCCCTCCACTTT. Protein product: CASSQVVLDSPVSYNSPLHF. This chain uses TRBV4-1 with TRBJ1-6, with D possibly being TRBD1 (6 bases). The CDR3 loop spans 20 amino acids. Germline lookup yields CDR1 MGHRA and CDR2 YSYEKL. Deletions cut 1 base from V and 0 bases from J, with 19 bases between.

Here the CDR3 reads CASSPRLAGRYNEQFF. The CDR3 bases are TGTGCCAGCAGCCCCAGACTAGCGGGACGCTACAATGAGCAGTTCTTC. The chain couples TRBV7-9 to TRBJ2-1, with 11 nucleotides matching TRBD2. CDR3 length equals 16 residues. CDR1 is SEHNR, CDR2 FQNEAQ, per germline (reference sequence). With 5 bases clipped from V and 3 bases from J, the junction kept 6 bases outside the gene matches.

J is TRBJ1-2 and V is TRBV6-1, with D possibly matching TRBD1 (5 bases). The germline gives CDR1 MNHNS, CDR2 SASEGT. Trimming left V 0 bases short and J 6 bases short, with 8 bases between. This CDR3 comprises 13 residues. CDR3 residues: CASSEASRDGYTF. The DNA for the CDR3 is TGTGCCAGCAGTGAAGCGTCCAGGGATGGCTACACCTTC.